The clone carrying this T cell receptor beta chain was picked up many times. Antigen specificity is unknown. The data stem from a study of human T cells and chemical hapten exposure. Overall study context: For sensitization, 2% DPC was applied to an approximately 2 cm by approximately 2 cm patch of upper inner arm skin. Doses of diphenylcyclopropenone went to the patients' scalps weekly throughout the approximately 25-week study.

Sample time point: patch test 2, 6 weeks after DPC sensitization. Sample treatment: therapeutic diphenylcyclopropenone sensitization with weekly scalp DPC. Regarding the study as a whole: Controls formed significantly fewer large CDR3 similarity clusters than expanded TCRs did.

TCRdb ran MiXCR on the RACE reads and lists one entry per CDR3 protein. The data show around 50,000 distinct CDR3 sequences, more than 9% seen once. Trimming shortened V by 0 bases and J by 1 base, and 14 bases separated the two germline ends. Germline assignment: CDR1 SGHRS and CDR2 YFSETQ. The CDR3 consists of 16 residues. The chain combines TRBV5-1 with TRBJ2-7, with D hard to call. The specimen was whole blood, collected in connection with sensitization to the hapten diphenylcyclopropenone (DPC). The TCR was taken from a woman in her fifties or sixties with alopecia areata. Some clones in this sample may be carry-over from other donors' samples. The CDR3: CASSLDPRPVSYEQYF. In nucleotides, the CDR3 is TGCGCCAGCAGCTTGGACCCCAGGCCCGTTTCCTACGAGCAGTACTTC.